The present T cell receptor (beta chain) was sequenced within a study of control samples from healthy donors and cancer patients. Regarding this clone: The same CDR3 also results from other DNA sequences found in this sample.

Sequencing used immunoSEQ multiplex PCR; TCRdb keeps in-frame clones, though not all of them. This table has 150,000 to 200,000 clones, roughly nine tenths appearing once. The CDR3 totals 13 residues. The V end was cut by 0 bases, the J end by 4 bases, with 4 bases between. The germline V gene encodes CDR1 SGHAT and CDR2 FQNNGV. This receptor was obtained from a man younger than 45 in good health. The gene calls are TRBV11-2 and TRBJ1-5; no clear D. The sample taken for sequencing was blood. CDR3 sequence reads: CASSLDRNQPQHF. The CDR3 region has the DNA TGTGCCAGCAGCTTAGACAGAAATCAGCCCCAGCATTTT.